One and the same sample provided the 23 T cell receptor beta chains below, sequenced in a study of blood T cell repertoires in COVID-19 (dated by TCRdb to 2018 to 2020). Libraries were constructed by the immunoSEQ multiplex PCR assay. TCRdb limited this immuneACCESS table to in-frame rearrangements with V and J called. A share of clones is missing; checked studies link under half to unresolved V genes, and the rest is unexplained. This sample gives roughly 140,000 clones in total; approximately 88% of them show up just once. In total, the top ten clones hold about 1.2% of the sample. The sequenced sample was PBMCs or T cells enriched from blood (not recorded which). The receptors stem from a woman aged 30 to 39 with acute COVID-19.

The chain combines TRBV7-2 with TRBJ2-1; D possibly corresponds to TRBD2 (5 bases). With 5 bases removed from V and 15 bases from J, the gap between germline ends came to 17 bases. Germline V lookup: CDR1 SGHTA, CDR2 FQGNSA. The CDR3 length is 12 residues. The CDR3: CASSRPTGRGFF. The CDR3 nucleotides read TGTGCCAGCAGCCGACCCACGGGGAGAGGGTTCTTC.

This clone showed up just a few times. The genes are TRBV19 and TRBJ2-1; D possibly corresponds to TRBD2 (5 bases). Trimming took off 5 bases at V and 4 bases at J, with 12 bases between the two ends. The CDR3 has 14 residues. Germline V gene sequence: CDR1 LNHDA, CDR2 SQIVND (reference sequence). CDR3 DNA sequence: TGTGCCAGTAGTCCCTTCCTAGCTTACAATGAGCAGTTCTTC. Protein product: CASSPFLAYNEQFF.

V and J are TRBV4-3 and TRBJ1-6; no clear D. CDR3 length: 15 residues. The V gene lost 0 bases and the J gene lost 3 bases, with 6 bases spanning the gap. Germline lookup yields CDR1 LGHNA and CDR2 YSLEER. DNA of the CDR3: TGCGCCAGCAGCCAAGAGGCCAGCTATAATTCACCCCTCCACTTT. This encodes CASSQEASYNSPLHF.

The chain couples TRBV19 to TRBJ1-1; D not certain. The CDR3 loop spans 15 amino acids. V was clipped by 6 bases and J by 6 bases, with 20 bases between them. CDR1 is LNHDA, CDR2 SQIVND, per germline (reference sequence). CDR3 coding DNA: TGTGCCAGTAGGGAAATATATCTCCGAGCGTCTGAAGCTTTCTTT. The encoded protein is CASREIYLRASEAFF.

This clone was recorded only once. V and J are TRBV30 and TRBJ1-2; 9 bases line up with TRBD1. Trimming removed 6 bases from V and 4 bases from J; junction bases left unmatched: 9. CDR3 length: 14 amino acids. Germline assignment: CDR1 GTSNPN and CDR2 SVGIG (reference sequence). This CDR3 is CACEQGASFYGYTF. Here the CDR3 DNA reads TGTGCCTGTGAACAGGGGGCCTCCTTCTATGGCTACACCTTC.

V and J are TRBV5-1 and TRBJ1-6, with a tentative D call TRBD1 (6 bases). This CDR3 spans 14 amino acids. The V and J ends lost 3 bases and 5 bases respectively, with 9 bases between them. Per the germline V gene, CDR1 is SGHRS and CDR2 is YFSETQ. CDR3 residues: CASSSGQNNSPLHF. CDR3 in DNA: TGCGCCAGCAGCTCCGGACAGAATAATTCACCCCTCCACTTT.

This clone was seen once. CDR3 sequence: CASSPWDRLTEAFF. The CDR3 coding sequence is TGTGCCAGCAGCCCGTGGGACAGGCTAACTGAAGCTTTCTTT. V is TRBV14 and J is TRBJ1-1; 8 nucleotides match TRBD1. CDR1 and CDR2 (germline): SGHDN, FVKESK. This CDR3 has 14 residues. V lost 4 bases, J lost 5 bases, and 6 bases stayed unmatched. The variable domain in full, completed from reference TRBV14 and TRBJ1-1, reads EAGVTQFPSHSVIEKGQTVTLRCDPISGHDNLYWYRRVMGKEIKFLLHFVKESKQDESGMPNNRFLAERTGGTYSTLKVQPAELEDSGVYFCASSPWDRLTEAFFGQGTRLTVV.

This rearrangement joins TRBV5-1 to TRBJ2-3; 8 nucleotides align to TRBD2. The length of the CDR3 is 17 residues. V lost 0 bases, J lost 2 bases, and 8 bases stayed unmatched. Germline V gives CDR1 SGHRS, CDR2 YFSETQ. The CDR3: CASSLVGSGTYTDTQYF. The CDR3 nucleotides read TGCGCCAGCAGCTTGGTGGGTAGCGGGACCTACACAGATACGCAGTATTTT.

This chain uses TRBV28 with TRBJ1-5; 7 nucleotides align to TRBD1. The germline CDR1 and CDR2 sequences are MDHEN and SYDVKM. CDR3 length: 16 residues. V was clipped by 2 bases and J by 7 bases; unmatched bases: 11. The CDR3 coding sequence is TGTGCCAGCAGTTTACCTACAATGACAGGGCGCCAGCCCCAGCATTTT. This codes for CASSLPTMTGRQPQHF.

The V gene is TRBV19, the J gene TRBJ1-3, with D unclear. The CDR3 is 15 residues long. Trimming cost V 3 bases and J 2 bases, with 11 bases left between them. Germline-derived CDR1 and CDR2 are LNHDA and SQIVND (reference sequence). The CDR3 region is CASSMSDYPGNTIYF. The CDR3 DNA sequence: TGTGCCAGTAGTATGAGTGATTACCCTGGAAACACCATATATTTT.

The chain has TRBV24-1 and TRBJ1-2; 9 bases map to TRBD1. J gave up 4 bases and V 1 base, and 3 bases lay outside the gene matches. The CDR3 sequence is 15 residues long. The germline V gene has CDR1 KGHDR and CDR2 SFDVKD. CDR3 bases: TGTGCCACCAGTGATTTTACAGGGGGCAGCTATGGCTACACCTTC. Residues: CATSDFTGGSYGYTF.

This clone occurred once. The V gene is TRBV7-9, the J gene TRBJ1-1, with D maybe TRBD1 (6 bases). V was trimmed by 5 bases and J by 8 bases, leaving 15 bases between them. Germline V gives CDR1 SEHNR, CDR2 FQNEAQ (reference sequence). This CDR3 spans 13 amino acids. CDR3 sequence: CASSHPGQLEAFF. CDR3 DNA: TGTGCCAGCAGCCACCCTGGACAGCTCGAAGCTTTCTTT. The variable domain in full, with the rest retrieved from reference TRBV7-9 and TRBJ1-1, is DTGVSQNPRHKITKRGQNVTFRCDPISEHNRLYWYRQTLGQGPEFLTYFQNEAQLEKSRLLSDRFSAERPKGSFSTLEIQRTEQGDSAMYLCASSHPGQLEAFFGQGTRLTVV.

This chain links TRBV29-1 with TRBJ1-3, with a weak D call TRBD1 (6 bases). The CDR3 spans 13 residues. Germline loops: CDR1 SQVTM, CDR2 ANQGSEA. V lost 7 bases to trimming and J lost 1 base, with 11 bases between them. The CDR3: CSAKGGSGNTIYF. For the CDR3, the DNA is TGCAGCGCCAAAGGGGGATCTGGAAACACCATATATTTT.

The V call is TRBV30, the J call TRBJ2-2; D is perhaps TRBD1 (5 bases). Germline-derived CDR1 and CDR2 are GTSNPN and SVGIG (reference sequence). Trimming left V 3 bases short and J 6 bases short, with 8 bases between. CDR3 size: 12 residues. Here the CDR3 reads CAWSREAGELFF. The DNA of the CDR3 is TGTGCCTGGAGCAGGGAAGCCGGGGAGCTGTTTTTT.

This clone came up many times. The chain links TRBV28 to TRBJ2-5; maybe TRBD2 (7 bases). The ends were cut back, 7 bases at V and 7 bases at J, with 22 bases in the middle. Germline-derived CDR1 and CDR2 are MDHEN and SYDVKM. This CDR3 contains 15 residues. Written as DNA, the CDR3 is TGTGCCAGCACCAATGATCGGGGGGCCGGGGGGACCCAGTACTTC. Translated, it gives CASTNDRGAGGTQYF.

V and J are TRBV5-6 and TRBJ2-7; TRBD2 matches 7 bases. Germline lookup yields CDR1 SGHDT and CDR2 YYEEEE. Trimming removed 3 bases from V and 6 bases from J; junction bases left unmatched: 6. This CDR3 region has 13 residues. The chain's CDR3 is CASSSYTSAEQYF. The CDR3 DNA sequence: TGTGCCAGCAGCTCATACACTAGCGCCGAGCAGTACTTC.

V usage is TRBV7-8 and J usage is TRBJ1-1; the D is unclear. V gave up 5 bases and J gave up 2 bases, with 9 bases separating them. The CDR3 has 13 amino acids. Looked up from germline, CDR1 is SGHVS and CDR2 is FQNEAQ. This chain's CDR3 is CASSPQVNTEAFF. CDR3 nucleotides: TGTGCCAGCAGCCCCCAGGTTAACACTGAAGCTTTCTTT. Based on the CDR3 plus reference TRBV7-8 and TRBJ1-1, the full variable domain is GAGVSQSPRYKVAKRGQDVALRCDPISGHVSLFWYQQALGQGPEFLTYFQNEAQLDKSGLPSDRFFAERPEGSVSTLKIQRTQQEDSAVYLCASSPQVNTEAFFGQGTRLTVV.

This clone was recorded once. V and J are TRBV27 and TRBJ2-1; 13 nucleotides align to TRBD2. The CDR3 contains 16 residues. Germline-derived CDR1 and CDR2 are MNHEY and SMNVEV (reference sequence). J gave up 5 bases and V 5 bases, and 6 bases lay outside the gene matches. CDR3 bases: TGTGCCAGCAGTAAGGGACTAGCGGGGACAAACAATGAGCAGTTCTTC. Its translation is CASSKGLAGTNNEQFF.

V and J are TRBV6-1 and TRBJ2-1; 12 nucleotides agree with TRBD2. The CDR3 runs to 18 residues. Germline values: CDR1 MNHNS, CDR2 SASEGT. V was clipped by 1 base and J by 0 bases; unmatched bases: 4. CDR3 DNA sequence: TGTGCCAGCAGTGAAGAACTAGCGGGAGGCCTCTCCTACAATGAGCAGTTCTTC. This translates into CASSEELAGGLSYNEQFF.

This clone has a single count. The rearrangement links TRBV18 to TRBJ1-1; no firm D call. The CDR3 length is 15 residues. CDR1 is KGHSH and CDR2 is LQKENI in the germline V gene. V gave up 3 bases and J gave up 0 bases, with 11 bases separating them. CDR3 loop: CASSPLSALNTEAFF. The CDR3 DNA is TGTGCCAGCTCACCGCTATCTGCCTTGAACACTGAAGCTTTCTTT.

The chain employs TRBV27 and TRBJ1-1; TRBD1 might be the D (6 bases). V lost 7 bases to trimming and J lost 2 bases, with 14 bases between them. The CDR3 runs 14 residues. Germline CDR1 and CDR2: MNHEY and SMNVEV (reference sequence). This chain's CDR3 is CASTSPGHNTEAFF. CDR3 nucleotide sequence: TGTGCCAGCACTTCTCCGGGACACAACACTGAAGCTTTCTTT.

DNA of the CDR3: TGTGCCAGCAAGGAGGAGCCATGGAATGAGCAGTTCTTC. Encoded protein: CASKEEPWNEQFF. V is TRBV2 and J is TRBJ2-1; tentatively, D is TRBD2 (5 bases). Germline assignment: CDR1 SNHLY and CDR2 FYNNEI. V was trimmed by 7 bases and J by 7 bases, leaving 14 bases between them. CDR3 length: 13 residues.

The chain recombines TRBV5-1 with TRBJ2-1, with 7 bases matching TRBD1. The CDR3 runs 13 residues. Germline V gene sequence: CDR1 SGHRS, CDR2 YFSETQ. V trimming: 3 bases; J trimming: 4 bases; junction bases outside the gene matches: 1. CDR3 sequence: CASSWGQYNEQFF. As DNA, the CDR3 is TGCGCCAGCAGCTGGGGACAGTACAATGAGCAGTTCTTC.